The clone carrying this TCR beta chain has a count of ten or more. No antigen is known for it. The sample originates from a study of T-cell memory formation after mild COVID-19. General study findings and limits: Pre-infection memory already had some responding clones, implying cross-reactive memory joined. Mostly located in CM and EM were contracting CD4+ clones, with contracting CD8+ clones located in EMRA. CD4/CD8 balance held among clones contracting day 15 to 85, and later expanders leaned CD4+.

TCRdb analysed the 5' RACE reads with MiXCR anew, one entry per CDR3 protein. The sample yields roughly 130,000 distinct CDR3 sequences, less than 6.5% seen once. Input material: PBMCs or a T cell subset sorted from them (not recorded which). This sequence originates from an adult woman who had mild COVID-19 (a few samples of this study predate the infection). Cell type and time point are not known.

The CDR3 reads CASSSPPGTSLGYTF. The CDR3 coding sequence is TGTGCCAGCAGCTCCCCACCCGGGACCTCCCTTGGCTACACCTTC. J is TRBJ1-2 and V is TRBV5-5; D might be TRBD1 (5 bases). This CDR3 is built from 15 residues. Germline CDR1 reads SGHKS; CDR2 reads YYEKEE (reference sequence). Trimming left V 3 bases short and J 7 bases short, with 19 bases between.